One sample yielded the 23 T cell receptor beta chains listed below, sequenced in a study of T cell responses to AZD1222 COVID-19 vaccine. The assay was immunoSEQ multiplex PCR, and TCRdb's table has in-frame clones only and misses some. Among some 85,000 clones listed, about nine tenths were seen once. The material was peripheral blood, obtained on day 0 of AZD1222 vaccination. Receptor source: an adult in good health.

This chain uses TRBV6-5 with TRBJ1-2, with D uncertain. Germline V gene lookup returns CDR1 MNHEY and CDR2 SVGAGI. The CDR3 has 13 residues. The ends were cut back, 7 bases at V and 6 bases at J, with 15 bases in the middle. The CDR3: CASITTAVDGYTF. The CDR3 DNA reads TGTGCCAGCATCACGACTGCCGTCGATGGCTACACCTTC.

J is TRBJ1-2 and V is TRBV6-5; no clear D gene. Germline V gene data show CDR1 as MNHEY and CDR2 as SVGAGI. The CDR3 is made up of 13 amino acids. V was cut by 8 bases and J by 3 bases, with 13 bases left in between. CDR3 DNA: TGTGCCAGCCGGCCCGGCCTCGACTATGGCTACACCTTC. Protein product: CASRPGLDYGYTF.

The chain has TRBV2 and TRBJ1-5, with D possibly being TRBD1 (5 bases). Germline V gene sequence: CDR1 SNHLY, CDR2 FYNNEI. Deletions cut 7 bases from V and 0 bases from J, with 10 bases between. This CDR3 spans 14 amino acids. Here the CDR3 reads CASTATVSNQPQHF. CDR3 coding DNA: TGTGCCAGCACCGCGACAGTTAGCAATCAGCCCCAGCATTTT. Based on the CDR3 plus reference TRBV2 and TRBJ1-5, the full variable domain is EPEVTQTPSHQVTQMGQEVILRCVPISNHLYFYWYRQILGQKVEFLVSFYNNEISEKSEIFDDQFSVERPDGSNFTLKIRSTKLEDSAMYFCASTATVSNQPQHFGDGTRLSIL.

This sequence joins TRBV18 and TRBJ1-2; D is ambiguous. V lost 2 bases to trimming and J lost 5 bases, with 15 bases between them. This CDR3 comprises 15 residues. Germline V gene data show CDR1 as KGHSH and CDR2 as LQKENI. This chain's CDR3 is CASSPVPTRGYGYTF. CDR3 bases: TGTGCCAGCTCACCAGTCCCGACGAGAGGGTATGGCTACACCTTC.

This sequence joins TRBV4-3 and TRBJ1-6; 7 nucleotides line up with TRBD1. The germline V gene has CDR1 LGHNA and CDR2 YSLEER. After removal of 1 base from V and 11 bases from J, the junction contained 5 bases not matched to a gene. The length of the CDR3 is 14 residues. CDR3 sequence: CASSQGQTGTPLHF. The CDR3 nucleotides are TGCGCCAGCAGCCAAGGGCAGACAGGGACACCCCTCCACTTT.

The J gene is TRBJ2-3, the V gene TRBV3-1 (or the pseudogene TRBV3-2); 9 bases line up with TRBD1. The CDR3 has 16 residues. V gave up 2 bases and J gave up 3 bases; unmatched junction bases: 6. Germline V lookup: CDR1 LGHDT, CDR2 YNNKEL (reference sequence). CDR3 nucleotide sequence: TGTGCCAGCAGCCAAATCGGGGACAGGGAAACAGATACGCAGTATTTT. Protein: CASSQIGDRETDTQYF.

The chain has TRBV11-3 and TRBJ2-2; TRBD1 is a possible D gene (6 bases). The CDR3 is 16 residues long. Deletions cut 5 bases from V and 1 base from J, with 14 bases between. CDR1 and CDR2 from the germline V gene are SGHNT and YENEEA. The CDR3 DNA is TGTGCCAGCAGCCCCAGGGGTACCGTGAACACCGGGGAGCTGTTTTTT. Its translation: CASSPRGTVNTGELFF.

V and J are TRBV25-1 and TRBJ1-5; D is uncertain. Trimming took 1 base from V and 7 from J, leaving 17 bases between them. CDR1 MGHDK and CDR2 SYGVNS come from the germline V gene. The CDR3 length is 16 residues. CDR3 loop: CASSESGRGLGQPQHF. For the CDR3, the DNA is TGTGCCAGCAGTGAATCGGGCCGTGGTCTAGGGCAGCCCCAGCATTTT.

The genes are TRBV19 and TRBJ1-2; 8 nucleotides agree with TRBD1. Germline trimming cut 8 bases from V and 8 bases from J; bases unmatched to any gene: 10. Looked up from germline, CDR1 is LNHDA and CDR2 is SQIVND (reference sequence). The CDR3 extends over 13 amino acids. The CDR3 loop reads CASLSDRVRGYTF. The CDR3 DNA sequence: TGTGCCAGTCTCTCGGACAGGGTTAGGGGCTACACCTTC.

This chain links TRBV6-5 with TRBJ1-4, with 7 bases identical to TRBD1. Germline loops: CDR1 MNHEY, CDR2 SVGAGI. The V segment lost 5 bases and the J segment 5 bases; nucleotides outside the gene matches: 8. The CDR3 has 15 residues. For the CDR3, the DNA is TGTGCCAGCAGTACTACGTTGACAGGGAATGAAAAACTGTTTTTT. Amino acids: CASSTTLTGNEKLFF.

The rearrangement joins TRBV28 to TRBJ1-2, with TRBD1 matching over 7 bases. The V segment lost 5 bases and the J segment 3 bases; nucleotides outside the gene matches: 9. The CDR3 is 15 amino acids. The germline CDR1 and CDR2 sequences are MDHEN and SYDVKM. DNA for the CDR3: TGTGCCAGCAGTCCCGGCGGGACAGTGCACTATGGCTACACCTTC. This encodes CASSPGGTVHYGYTF.

This chain's CDR3 is CATSRDRNRLYTF. The CDR3 nucleotides read TGTGCCACCAGCAGAGATCGGAACAGGCTCTACACCTTC. The chain links TRBV15 to TRBJ1-2; tentative D call: TRBD1 (5 bases). Trimming removed 0 bases from V and 10 bases from J, with 12 bases in between. CDR1 is LNHNV, CDR2 YYDKDF, per germline (reference sequence). CDR3 length equals 13 residues.

V usage is TRBV18 and J usage is TRBJ1-5; 9 bases are a match to TRBD1. CDR1 is KGHSH, CDR2 LQKENI, per germline. V lost 4 bases to trimming and J lost 5 bases; unmatched junction nucleotides: 9. CDR3 size: 16 residues. The CDR3 DNA follows: TGTGCCAGCTCACTCTTCTTCCGGGACAGGGATCAGCCCCAGCATTTT. This sequence encodes CASSLFFRDRDQPQHF.

The sample holds one count of this clone. The chain carries TRBV4-1 and TRBJ2-3, with TRBD2 matching over 8 bases. CDR1 is MGHRA and CDR2 is YSYEKL in the germline V gene. The ends lost 1 base at V and 1 base at J; junction bases unmatched: 7. The CDR3 extends over 17 amino acids. In nucleotides, the CDR3 is TGCGCCAGCAGCCAAGCCTCGACTAGCGCAGGCACAGATACGCAGTATTTT. The encoded protein is CASSQASTSAGTDTQYF.

The gene calls are TRBV4-1 and TRBJ2-2, with TRBD2 identical over 7 bases. The CDR3 sequence is 15 residues long. Germline V gene data show CDR1 as MGHRA and CDR2 as YSYEKL. V shed 1 base, J shed 6 bases, and the junction held 5 bases outside the gene matches. CDR3 bases: TGCGCCAGCAGCCAAGCCAGGGCGGGGGCCGGGGAGCTGTTTTTT. The encoded protein is CASSQARAGAGELFF.

The gene calls are TRBV12-3 or TRBV12-4 and TRBJ1-2; D remains unclear. CDR3 length: 13 residues. V lost 9 bases to trimming and J lost 5 bases, with 16 bases between them. The CDR3 here is CASDTANGYGYTF. CDR3 nucleotide sequence: TGTGCCAGTGACACCGCAAACGGGTATGGCTACACCTTC.

The chain uses TRBV5-4 and TRBJ2-3; tentative D call: TRBD1 (6 bases). CDR3 length equals 16 residues. Trimming left V 4 bases short and J 0 bases short, with 15 bases between. CDR1 is SGHNT and CDR2 is YYREEE in the germline V gene (reference sequence). For the CDR3, the DNA is TGTGCCAGCAGCGATCCCGGACAGCCTAGCACAGATACGCAGTATTTT. Translation: CASSDPGQPSTDTQYF.

The chain couples TRBV7-9 to TRBJ1-5, with TRBD1 as a possible D gene (6 bases). Trimming removed 3 bases at V and 0 bases at J, with 15 bases between. Germline CDR1 is SEHNR and CDR2 is FQNEAQ (reference sequence). This CDR3 spans 17 amino acids. CDR3 amino acids: CASSFAGTTDSNQPQHF. In nucleotides, the CDR3 is TGTGCCAGCAGCTTCGCCGGGACAACCGATAGCAATCAGCCCCAGCATTTT. Full variable domain (missing parts from reference TRBV7-9 and TRBJ1-5): DTGVSQNPRHKITKRGQNVTFRCDPISEHNRLYWYRQTLGQGPEFLTYFQNEAQLEKSRLLSDRFSAERPKGSFSTLEIQRTEQGDSAMYLCASSFAGTTDSNQPQHFGDGTRLSIL.

The V gene is TRBV5-1, the J gene TRBJ1-3, with a tentative D call TRBD1 (5 bases). Trimming removed 4 bases from V and 1 base from J, with 15 bases in between. The CDR3 loop spans 16 amino acids. Looked up from germline, CDR1 is SGHRS and CDR2 is YFSETQ. CDR3 in DNA: TGCGCCAGCAGCCCCGGGGACCCCGAATCTGGAAACACCATATATTTT. Protein product: CASSPGDPESGNTIYF.

V gene TRBV18 combines with J gene TRBJ1-1; D may be TRBD1 (5 bases). Germline values: CDR1 KGHSH, CDR2 LQKENI. V lost 5 bases and J lost 11, with 15 bases in between. The CDR3 consists of 12 residues. The CDR3: CASSRDSPAAFF. The CDR3, as DNA: TGTGCCAGCTCAAGAGACAGTCCGGCGGCTTTCTTT.

V and J are TRBV9 and TRBJ2-3; the match to TRBD2 covers 9 bases. This CDR3 has 16 residues. Trimming took 1 base from V and 2 from J; bases not matched to a gene: 5. Per the germline V gene, CDR1 is SGDLS and CDR2 is YYNGEE. CDR3 sequence reads: CASSVSGGSPTDTQYF. The CDR3 DNA is TGTGCCAGCAGCGTAAGCGGGGGGTCCCCCACAGATACGCAGTATTTT. The full variable domain, rest sourced from reference TRBV9 and TRBJ2-3, is DSGVTQTPKHLITATGQRVTLRCSPRSGDLSVYWYQQSLDQGLQFLIQYYNGEERAKGNILERFSAQQFPDLHSELNLSSLELGDSALYFCASSVSGGSPTDTQYFGPGTRLTVL.

The chain employs TRBV2 and TRBJ1-5; TRBD1 might be the D (5 bases). V was trimmed by 5 bases and J by 0 bases, leaving 11 bases between them. The CDR3 covers 15 residues. Germline V lookup: CDR1 SNHLY, CDR2 FYNNEI. DNA for the CDR3: TGTGCCAGCAGTTTCCAGGGAAATAGCAATCAGCCCCAGCATTTT. This translates into CASSFQGNSNQPQHF.

This chain uses TRBV27 with TRBJ2-1; D assignment may be TRBD1 or TRBD2 (7 bases each). This CDR3 has 17 residues. Trimming removed 0 bases at V and 4 bases at J, with 16 bases between. Germline CDR1 and CDR2: MNHEY and SMNVEV (reference sequence). The CDR3 region has the DNA TGTGCCAGCAGTTTATCGAAGAGGGGGGGACAGTACAATGAGCAGTTCTTC. Translated: CASSLSKRGGQYNEQFF.